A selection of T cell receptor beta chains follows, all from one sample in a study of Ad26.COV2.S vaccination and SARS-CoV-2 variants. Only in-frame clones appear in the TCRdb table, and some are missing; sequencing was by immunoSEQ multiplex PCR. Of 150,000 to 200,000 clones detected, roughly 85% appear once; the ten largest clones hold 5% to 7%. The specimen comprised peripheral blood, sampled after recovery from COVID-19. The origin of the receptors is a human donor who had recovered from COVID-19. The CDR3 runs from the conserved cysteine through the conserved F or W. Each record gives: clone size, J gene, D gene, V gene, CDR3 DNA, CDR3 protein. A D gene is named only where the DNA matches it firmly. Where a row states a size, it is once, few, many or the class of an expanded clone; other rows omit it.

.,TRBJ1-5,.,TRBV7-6,TGTGCCAGCAGCCCGCGGGTGGGCAATCAGCCCCAGCATTTT,CASSPRVGNQPQHF
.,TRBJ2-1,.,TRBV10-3,TGTGCCATCAGTGAAACGAGACAGATGCAGTTCTTC,CAISETRQMQFF
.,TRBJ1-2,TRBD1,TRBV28,TGTGCCAGCTCGTTGGGTGGACAGGGGGCAAGTGGCTACACCTTC,CASSLGGQGASGYTF
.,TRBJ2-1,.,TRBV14,TGTGCCAGCAGCTCTAATCCCGGGGCGGGAGAGCAGTTCTTC,CASSSNPGAGEQFF
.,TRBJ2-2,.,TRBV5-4,TGTGCCAGCAGCTTGAAAAAGGTGGGAGTGGGGACCGGGGAGCTGTTTTTT,CASSLKKVGVGTGELFF
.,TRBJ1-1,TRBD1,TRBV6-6,TGTGCCAGCAGTCAAATGAGACCGGGACAGGGGGCGGGAGATGAAGCTTTCTTT,CASSQMRPGQGAGDEAFF
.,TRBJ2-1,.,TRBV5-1,TGCGCCAGCACCCCACAGGGGGGGGCGTACAATGAGCAGTTCTTC,CASTPQGGAYNEQFF
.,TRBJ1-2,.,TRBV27,TGTGCCAGCAGTTTCCAAGGGATGGGCGGCTACACCTTC,CASSFQGMGGYTF
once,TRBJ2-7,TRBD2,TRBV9,TGTGCCAGCAGCGTAGGGGCTAGCGGGAGTCGCTACGAGCAGTACTTC,CASSVGASGSRYEQYF
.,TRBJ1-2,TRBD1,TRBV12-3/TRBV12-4,TGTGCCAGCAGTTACGACAGGGACTATGGCTACACCTTC,CASSYDRDYGYTF
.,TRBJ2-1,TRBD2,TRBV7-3,TGTGCCATCAAGAGGGTAGCGGGAGATATCGACAATGAGCAGTTCTTC,CAIKRVAGDIDNEQFF
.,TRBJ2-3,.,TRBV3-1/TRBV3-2,TGTGCCAGCAGAACCCGAGGGGGGGACGGAGATACGCAGTATTTT,CASRTRGGDGDTQYF
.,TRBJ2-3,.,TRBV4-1,TGCGCCAGCAGCCAAGAGAGACAGTTCACAGATACGCAGTATTTT,CASSQERQFTDTQYF
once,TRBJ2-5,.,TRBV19,TGTGCCAGTAGTTTCGGACGGAACCAAGAGACCCAGTACTTC,CASSFGRNQETQYF
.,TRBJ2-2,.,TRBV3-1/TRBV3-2,TGTGCCAGCAGCCAAGAAAGAATTTACACCGGGGAGCTGTTTTTT,CASSQERIYTGELFF
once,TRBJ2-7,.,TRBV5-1,TGCGCCAGCAGCTTGGACGGGGGCAGCTACGAGCAGTACTTC,CASSLDGGSYEQYF
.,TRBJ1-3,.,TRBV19,TGTGCCAGTAGTATCCTCAATCGCAGGGACGACTCTGGAAACACCATATATTTT,CASSILNRRDDSGNTIYF
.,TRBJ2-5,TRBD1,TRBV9,TGTGCCAGCAGCGCGATCAGGGGGGAGACCCAGTACTTC,CASSAIRGETQYF
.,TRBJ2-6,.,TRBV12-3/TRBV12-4,TGTGCCAGCAGCCCCTCTGGGGCCAACGTCCTGACTTTC,CASSPSGANVLTF
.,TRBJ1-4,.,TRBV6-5,TGTGCCAGCAGTTACAAATGGGGGCGTGAAAAACTGTTTTTT,CASSYKWGREKLFF
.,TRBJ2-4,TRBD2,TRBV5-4,TGTGCCAGCAGCAACAGTCTAGCGGGGGGGGAAAACATTCAGTACTTC,CASSNSLAGGENIQYF
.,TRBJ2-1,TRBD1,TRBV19,TGTGCCAGTACCTTGACAGGGGCTAGCTACAATGAGCAGTTCTTC,CASTLTGASYNEQFF